The 7 T cell receptor beta chains below were found in one sample sequenced in a study of post-analysis software for immune sequencing data. Overall study findings and caveats: Controls showed lower frequencies than patients for five TRBV segments, and TRBV5-6, TRBV5-1 and TRBV20-1 were among these.

No antigen is known for these receptors. Researchers reported that TCR beta cDNA libraries carried unique molecular identifiers. One entry per CDR3 protein results from TCRdb running MiXCR on the PCR reads. The data hold 650,000 to 850,000 distinct CDR3 sequences, with about 53% observed a single time. The sample was blood. All receptors come from a girl aged 10 to 17 with multiple sclerosis.

CDR3: CASSVGGGGYGYTF. In nucleotides, the CDR3 is TGTGCCAGCAGCGTAGGAGGGGGCGGCTATGGCTACACCTTC. The chain links TRBV9 to TRBJ1-2, with 7 bases aligning to TRBD1. The junction had 3 bases not matched to a gene; V was cut back by 0 bases and J by 4 bases. The CDR3 loop spans 14 amino acids. The V gene's germline CDR1 is SGDLS and CDR2 YYNGEE.

The chain employs TRBV2 and TRBJ2-3; D gene unclear. V dropped 4 bases and J dropped 2 bases, with 7 bases sitting between them. Germline V lookup: CDR1 SNHLY, CDR2 FYNNEI. This CDR3 is built from 13 residues. The CDR3 is CASSVVLTDTQYF. The CDR3 nucleotides read TGTGCCAGCAGTGTTGTCCTCACAGATACGCAGTATTTT.

This chain uses TRBV29-1 with TRBJ1-2; 9 bases agree with TRBD1. The V segment lost 7 bases and the J segment 7 bases; nucleotides outside the gene matches: 10. CDR1 and CDR2 from the germline V gene are SQVTM and ANQGSEA. CDR3 size: 13 residues. The CDR3 region is CSAALQGAPGYTF. CDR3 sequence (DNA): TGCAGCGCCGCCTTACAGGGGGCGCCTGGCTACACCTTC.

The chain has TRBV9 and TRBJ1-4, with D perhaps TRBD1 (5 bases). The germline V gene has CDR1 SGDLS and CDR2 YYNGEE. The ends were cut back, 1 base at V and 1 base at J, with 8 bases in the middle. CDR3 length: 15 amino acids. CDR3 nucleotides: TGTGCCAGCAGCGTAACAGGTGGAACTAATGAAAAACTGTTTTTT. Translation gives CASSVTGGTNEKLFF. The full variable domain, its missing parts supplied by reference TRBV9 and TRBJ1-4, is DSGVTQTPKHLITATGQRVTLRCSPRSGDLSVYWYQQSLDQGLQFLIQYYNGEERAKGNILERFSAQQFPDLHSELNLSSLELGDSALYFCASSVTGGTNEKLFFGSGTQLSVL.

The rearrangement uses TRBV15 and TRBJ2-7; TRBD1 matches 9 bases. The CDR3 length is 16 residues. Per the germline V gene, CDR1 is LNHNV and CDR2 is YYDKDF (reference sequence). The V and J ends lost 0 bases and 2 bases, in that order; junction bases with no gene match: 5. The CDR3 region has the DNA TGTGCCACCAGCAGAGATGGGGGACAGGGCGCCTACGAGCAGTACTTC. Its protein is CATSRDGGQGAYEQYF.

The chain carries TRBV6-6 and TRBJ1-4; no definite D call. Germline V gene lookup returns CDR1 MNHNY and CDR2 SVGAGI (reference sequence). The CDR3 is 16 amino acids. V lost 0 bases and J 0 bases, leaving 8 bases between the germline ends. The CDR3 reads CASSYSMRSTNEKLFF. Here the CDR3 DNA reads TGTGCCAGCAGTTACTCGATGCGTTCAACTAATGAAAAACTGTTTTTT.

This clonotype was counted between two and nine times. The rearrangement links TRBV7-3 to TRBJ1-2; no definite D call. The V gene's germline CDR1 is SGHTA and CDR2 FQGTGA. The CDR3 consists of 14 residues. V was trimmed by 2 bases and J by 4 bases, leaving 11 bases between them. The CDR3 nucleotides are TGTGCCAGCAGCTTAGGGCCGATTTCCTATGGCTACACCTTC. It encodes CASSLGPISYGYTF.